This passage covers 9 T cell receptor beta chains from one sample sequenced in a study of blood T cells in healthy people across ages. The use of a sample-barcoded 5' primer and a J-beta primer mix characterized a second PCR of roughly 6 to 11 cycles. A single record per CDR3 protein comes from TCRdb applying MiXCR to the 5' RACE reads. The sample has fewer than 2,000,000 distinct CDR3 sequences; about two fifths are singletons. Specimen: blood. All receptors derive from a human donor in good health.

This clonotype showed up just a few times. The chain's CDR3 is CATSMGRSTSYEQYF. The DNA of the CDR3 is TGTGCCACCAGCATGGGCCGATCAACCTCCTACGAGCAGTACTTC. The rearrangement uses TRBV15 and TRBJ2-7, with no clear D. The germline gives CDR1 LNHNV, CDR2 YYDKDF (reference sequence). V lost 4 bases and J lost 0, with 13 bases in between. There are 15 residues in the CDR3.

The chain carries TRBV20-1 and TRBJ1-2, with D perhaps TRBD1 (6 bases). CDR1 and CDR2 from the germline V gene are DFQATT and SNEGSKA (reference sequence). The V end lost 1 base, the J end lost 4 bases, and 13 bases lay between the germline ends. This CDR3 is 14 amino acids long. The CDR3 reads CSARGTGIIYGYTF. The DNA for the CDR3 is TGCAGTGCTAGAGGTACAGGGATCATCTATGGCTACACCTTC.

V usage is TRBV20-1 and J usage is TRBJ2-1; 12 nucleotides line up with TRBD2. The CDR3 sequence is 15 residues long. With 7 bases clipped from V and 4 bases from J, the junction kept 8 bases outside the gene matches. Germline V lookup: CDR1 DFQATT, CDR2 SNEGSKA (reference sequence). CDR3 in amino acids: CSGREGLAGYNEQFF. In DNA form, the CDR3 reads TGCAGTGGCCGGGAAGGACTAGCGGGGTACAATGAGCAGTTCTTC.

This clonotype was seen only a few times. J is TRBJ2-1 and V is TRBV10-3; the D call may be TRBD1 or TRBD2 (5 bases each). Trimming took off 10 bases at V and 6 bases at J, with 13 bases between the two ends. Germline V gene lookup returns CDR1 ENHRY and CDR2 SYGVKD. CDR3 size: 12 residues. The CDR3 region has the DNA TGTGCCACCTCTGGGGGAAGCAATGAGCAGTTCTTC. Translation: CATSGGSNEQFF.

This chain connects TRBV27 to TRBJ2-7; D may be TRBD1 (6 bases). There are 15 residues in the CDR3. In germline, CDR1 is MNHEY, CDR2 SMNVEV (reference sequence). Trimming removed 4 bases at V and 5 bases at J, with 18 bases between. The CDR3 coding sequence is TGTGCCAGCAGTTCAGGCGCAGGGGTCCCCCACGAGCAGTACTTC. This translates into CASSSGAGVPHEQYF.

This clonotype was found many times. CDR3 DNA: TGTGCCAGCAAGGGTGACTATGGCTACACCTTC. It encodes CASKGDYGYTF. This chain links TRBV12-3 or TRBV12-4 with TRBJ1-2, with D uncertain. CDR3 length: 11 residues. V lost 7 bases and J lost 3, with 6 bases in between.

The chain has TRBV5-1 and TRBJ2-5, with 10 bases matching TRBD1. This CDR3 contains 16 residues. Germline CDR1 reads SGHRS; CDR2 reads YFSETQ. Trimming took 3 bases from V and 2 from J; bases not matched to a gene: 7. In nucleotides, the CDR3 is TGCGCCAGCAGCTCGGGACAGGGGTTGGGACAAGAGACCCAGTACTTC. Protein sequence: CASSSGQGLGQETQYF.

This CDR3 is CASSPTPPLGNEQFF. The DNA of the CDR3 is TGTGCCAGCAGTCCGACCCCTCCCCTCGGGAATGAGCAGTTCTTC. The chain has TRBV12-3 or TRBV12-4 and TRBJ2-1, with no clear D. The CDR3 length is 15 residues. V shed 5 bases and J shed 7 bases, with 18 bases lying between them.

This clonotype showed up just once. This chain links TRBV6-5 with TRBJ1-2; D is undetermined. Deletions cut 6 bases from V and 10 bases from J, with 18 bases between. The CDR3 has 13 residues. CDR1 is MNHEY and CDR2 is SVGAGI in the germline V gene. The CDR3 DNA reads TGTGCCAGCAGGGATCCTTCAGTGGGGATCTACACCTTC. It encodes CASRDPSVGIYTF.